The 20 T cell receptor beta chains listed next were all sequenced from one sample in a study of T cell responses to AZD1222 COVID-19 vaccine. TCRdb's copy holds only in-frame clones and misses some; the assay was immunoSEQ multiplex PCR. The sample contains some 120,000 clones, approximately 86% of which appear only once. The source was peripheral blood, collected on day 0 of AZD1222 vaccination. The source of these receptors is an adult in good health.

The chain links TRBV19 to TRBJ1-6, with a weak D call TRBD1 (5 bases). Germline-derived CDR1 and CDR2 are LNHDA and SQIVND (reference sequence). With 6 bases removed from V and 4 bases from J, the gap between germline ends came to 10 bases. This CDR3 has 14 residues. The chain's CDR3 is CASSPQGYNSPLHF. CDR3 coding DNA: TGTGCCAGTAGCCCCCAGGGTTATAATTCACCCCTCCACTTT.

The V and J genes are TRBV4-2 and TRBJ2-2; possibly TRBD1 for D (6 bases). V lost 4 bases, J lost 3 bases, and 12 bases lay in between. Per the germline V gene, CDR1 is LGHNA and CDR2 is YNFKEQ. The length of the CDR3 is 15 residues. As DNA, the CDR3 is TGTGCCAGCAGCCCCCGGGACAAAGACACCGGGGAGCTGTTTTTT. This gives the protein CASSPRDKDTGELFF.

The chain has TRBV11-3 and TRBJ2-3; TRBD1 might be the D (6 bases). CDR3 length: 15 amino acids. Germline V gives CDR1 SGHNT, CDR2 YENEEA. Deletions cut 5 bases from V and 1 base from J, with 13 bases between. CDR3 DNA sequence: TGTGCCAGCAGCACGGGGAGACAGGGCACAGATACGCAGTATTTT. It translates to CASSTGRQGTDTQYF.

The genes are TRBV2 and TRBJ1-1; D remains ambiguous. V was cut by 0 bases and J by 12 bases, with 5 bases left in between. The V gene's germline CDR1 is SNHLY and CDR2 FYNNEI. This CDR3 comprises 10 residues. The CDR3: CASSEAKTFF. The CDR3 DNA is TGTGCCAGCAGTGAAGCGAAAACTTTCTTT.

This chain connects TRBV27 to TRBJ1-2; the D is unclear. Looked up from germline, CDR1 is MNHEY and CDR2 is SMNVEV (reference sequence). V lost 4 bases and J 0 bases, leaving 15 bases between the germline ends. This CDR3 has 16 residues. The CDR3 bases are TGTGCCAGCAGTTCGTACCGGACGGTCCCTAACTATGGCTACACCTTC. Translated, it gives CASSSYRTVPNYGYTF.

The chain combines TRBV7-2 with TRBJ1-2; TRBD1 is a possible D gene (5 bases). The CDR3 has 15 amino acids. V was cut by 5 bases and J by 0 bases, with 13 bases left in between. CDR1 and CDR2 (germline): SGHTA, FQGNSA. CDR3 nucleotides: TGTGCCAGCAGCCCTCAGGGATCTACTAACTATGGCTACACCTTC. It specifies CASSPQGSTNYGYTF.

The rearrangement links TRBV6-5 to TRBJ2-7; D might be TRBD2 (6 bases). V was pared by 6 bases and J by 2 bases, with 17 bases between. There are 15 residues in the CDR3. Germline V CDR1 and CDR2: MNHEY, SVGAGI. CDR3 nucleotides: TGTGCCAGCAGGACACTTGGGACTTATACCTACGAGCAGTACTTC. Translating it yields CASRTLGTYTYEQYF.

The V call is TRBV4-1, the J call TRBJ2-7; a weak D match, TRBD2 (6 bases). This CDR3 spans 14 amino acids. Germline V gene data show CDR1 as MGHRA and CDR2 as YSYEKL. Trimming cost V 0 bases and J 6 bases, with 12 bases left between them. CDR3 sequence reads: CASSQEVGGGEQYF. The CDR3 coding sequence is TGCGCCAGCAGCCAAGAAGTTGGGGGAGGCGAGCAGTACTTC.

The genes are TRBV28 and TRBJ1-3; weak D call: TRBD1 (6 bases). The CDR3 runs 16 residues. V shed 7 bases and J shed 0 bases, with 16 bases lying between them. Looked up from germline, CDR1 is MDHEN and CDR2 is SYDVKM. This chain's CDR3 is CASNKDSWSSGNTIYF. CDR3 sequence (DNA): TGTGCCAGCAATAAGGACAGTTGGAGCTCTGGAAACACCATATATTTT.

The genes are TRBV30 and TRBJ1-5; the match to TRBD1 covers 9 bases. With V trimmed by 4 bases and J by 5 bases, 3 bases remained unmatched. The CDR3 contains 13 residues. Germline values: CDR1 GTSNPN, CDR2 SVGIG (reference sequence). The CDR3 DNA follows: TGTGCCTGGACGGGACAGGGACATCAGCCCCAGCATTTT. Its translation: CAWTGQGHQPQHF.

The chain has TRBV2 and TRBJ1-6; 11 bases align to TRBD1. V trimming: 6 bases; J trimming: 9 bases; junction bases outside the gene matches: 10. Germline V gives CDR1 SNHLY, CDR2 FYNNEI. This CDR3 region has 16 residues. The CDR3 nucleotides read TGTGCCAGCAGCGAAAGGGACAGGGGGTTCTCTTCACCCCTCCACTTT. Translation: CASSERDRGFSSPLHF.

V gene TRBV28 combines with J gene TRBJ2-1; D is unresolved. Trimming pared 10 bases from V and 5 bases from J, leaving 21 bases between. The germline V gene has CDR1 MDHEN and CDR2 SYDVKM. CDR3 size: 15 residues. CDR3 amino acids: CATLDPSDGHNEQFF. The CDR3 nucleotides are TGTGCCACCCTTGATCCATCGGACGGCCACAATGAGCAGTTCTTC.

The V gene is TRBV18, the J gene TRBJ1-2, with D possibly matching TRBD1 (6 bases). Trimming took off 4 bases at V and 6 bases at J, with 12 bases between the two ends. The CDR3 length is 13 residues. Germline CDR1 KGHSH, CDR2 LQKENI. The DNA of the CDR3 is TGTGCCAGCTCACGGAACTCAGGGGATGGCTACACCTTC. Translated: CASSRNSGDGYTF.

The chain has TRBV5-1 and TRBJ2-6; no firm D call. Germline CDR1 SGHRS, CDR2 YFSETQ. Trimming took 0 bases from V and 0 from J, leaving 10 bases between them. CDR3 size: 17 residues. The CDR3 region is CASSLASQTSGANVLTF. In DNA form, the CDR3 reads TGCGCCAGCAGCTTGGCGTCCCAGACCTCTGGGGCCAACGTCCTGACTTTC. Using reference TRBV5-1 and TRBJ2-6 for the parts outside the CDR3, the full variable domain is KAGVTQTPRYLIKTRGQQVTLSCSPISGHRSVSWYQQTPGQGLQFLFEYFSETQRNKGNFPGRFSGRQFSNSRSEMNVSTLELGDSALYLCASSLASQTSGANVLTFGAGSRLTVL.

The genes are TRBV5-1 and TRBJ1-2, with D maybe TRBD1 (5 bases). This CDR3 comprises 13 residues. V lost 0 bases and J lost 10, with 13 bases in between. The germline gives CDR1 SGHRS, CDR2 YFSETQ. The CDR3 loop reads CASSLGGGGAYTF. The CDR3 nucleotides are TGCGCCAGCAGCTTGGGGGGCGGGGGAGCCTACACCTTC.

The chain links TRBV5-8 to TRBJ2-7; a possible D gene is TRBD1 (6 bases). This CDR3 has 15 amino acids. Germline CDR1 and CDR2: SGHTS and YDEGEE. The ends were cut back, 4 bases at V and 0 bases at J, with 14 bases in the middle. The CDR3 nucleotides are TGTGCCAGCAGCATGCCACAGGGTTACTCCTACGAGCAGTACTTC. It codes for CASSMPQGYSYEQYF.

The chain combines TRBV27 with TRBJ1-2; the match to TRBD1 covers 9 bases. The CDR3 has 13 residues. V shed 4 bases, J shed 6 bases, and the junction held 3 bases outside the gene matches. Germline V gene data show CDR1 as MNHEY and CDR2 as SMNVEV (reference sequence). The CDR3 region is CASSYRTGDGYTF. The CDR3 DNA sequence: TGTGCCAGCAGTTATAGGACAGGGGATGGCTACACCTTC.

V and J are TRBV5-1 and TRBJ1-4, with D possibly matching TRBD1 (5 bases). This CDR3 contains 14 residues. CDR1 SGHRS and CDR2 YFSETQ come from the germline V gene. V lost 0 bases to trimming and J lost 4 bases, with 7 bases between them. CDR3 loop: CASSLGGSNEKLFF. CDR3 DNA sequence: TGCGCCAGCAGCTTGGGGGGCAGTAATGAAAAACTGTTTTTT.

The CDR3 loop is CASSLGSGGKQETQYF. CDR3 bases: TGTGCCAGCAGCTTGGGTAGCGGGGGAAAACAAGAGACCCAGTACTTC. The chain uses TRBV11-2 and TRBJ2-5, with TRBD2 matching 9 bases. CDR1 is SGHAT, CDR2 FQNNGV, per germline. The CDR3 loop spans 16 amino acids. V was pared by 3 bases and J by 2 bases, with 7 bases of the junction left unmatched.

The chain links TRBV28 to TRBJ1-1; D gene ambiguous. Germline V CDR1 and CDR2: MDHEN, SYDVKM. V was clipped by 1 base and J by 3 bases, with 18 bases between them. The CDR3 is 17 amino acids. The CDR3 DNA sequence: TGTGCCAGCAGTTTATTGGGTCACGAGGGTAGGGACACTGAAGCTTTCTTT. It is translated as CASSLLGHEGRDTEAFF.